This T cell receptor beta chain emerged from a study of glioma-infiltrating T cells. Whole-study context: Samples included WHO grade II oligodendrogliomas or astrocytomas and initial-diagnosis grade IV glioblastomas. Glioma patients had dexamethasone for six or fewer days before surgery.

About this clonotype: The target antigen is unknown.

Amplification of TCR alpha and beta CDR3 regions from RNA used iRepertoire nested multiplex PCR. TCRdb re-called the multiplex PCR reads through MiXCR, storing one row per CDR3 protein. The sample carries approximately 400,000 distinct CDR3 sequences, about two fifths recorded once. Study observations and caveats: CDR3 overlap between tissue and blood was very small.

This CDR3 comprises 14 residues. With 7 bases removed from V and 2 bases from J, the gap between germline ends came to 14 bases. Per germline, CDR1 MDHEN and CDR2 SYDVKM. V and J are TRBV28 and TRBJ1-1; D gene uncertain. This TCR derives from a human donor with low-grade glioma or glioblastoma, undergoing nonglioma brain surgery, or in good health (not recorded which). Source material: glioma tissue, nonneoplastic brain tissue, or PBMCs (not recorded which). The DNA for the CDR3 is TGTGCCAGCATCCAGGTGAGGCTCAACACTGAAGCTTTCTTT. Protein sequence: CASIQVRLNTEAFF.